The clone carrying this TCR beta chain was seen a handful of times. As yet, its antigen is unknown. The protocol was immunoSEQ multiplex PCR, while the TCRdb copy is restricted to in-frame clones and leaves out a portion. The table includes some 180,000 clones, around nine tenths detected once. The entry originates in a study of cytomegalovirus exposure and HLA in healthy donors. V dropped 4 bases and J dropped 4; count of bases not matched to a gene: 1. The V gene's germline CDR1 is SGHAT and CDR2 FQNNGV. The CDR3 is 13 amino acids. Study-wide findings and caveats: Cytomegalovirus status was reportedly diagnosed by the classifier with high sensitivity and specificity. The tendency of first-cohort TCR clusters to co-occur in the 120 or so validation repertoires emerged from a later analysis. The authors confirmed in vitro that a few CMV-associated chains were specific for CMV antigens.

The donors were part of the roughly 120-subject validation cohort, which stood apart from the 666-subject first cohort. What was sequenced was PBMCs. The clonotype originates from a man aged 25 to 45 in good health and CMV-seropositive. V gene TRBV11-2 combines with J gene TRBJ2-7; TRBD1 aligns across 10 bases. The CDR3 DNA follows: TGTGCCAGCAGCTCGGGACAGGGGTACGAGCAGTACTTC. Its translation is CASSSGQGYEQYF.